Shown below are 17 T cell receptor beta chains from a single sample sequenced in a study of technical replicates of blood from a few donors. Sequencing used immunoSEQ multiplex PCR; TCRdb keeps in-frame clones, though not all of them. The sample lists tens of thousands of clones; 93% were seen once. The sequencing sample was made of T cells isolated from PBMCs. The receptors here all came from a human donor in good health.

The chain links TRBV5-1 to TRBJ1-2; unclear D gene. CDR1 and CDR2 (germline): SGHRS, YFSETQ. This CDR3 spans 15 amino acids. Trimming pared 1 base from V and 7 bases from J, leaving 17 bases between. The CDR3, as DNA: TGCGCCAGCAGCTTGAATTGGAGGGAGGAGGGTGGCTACACCTTC. It specifies CASSLNWREEGGYTF.

The chain couples TRBV5-1 to TRBJ2-1; 10 bases are shared with TRBD2. The ends lost 0 bases at V and 6 bases at J; junction bases unmatched: 6. CDR1 is SGHRS and CDR2 is YFSETQ in the germline V gene. CDR3 length: 16 residues. The DNA of the CDR3 is TGCGCCAGCAGCTTGGAGGCTAGCGGGAGTGTCAATGAGCAGTTCTTC. This encodes CASSLEASGSVNEQFF.

The genes are TRBV2 and TRBJ1-1; no definite D call. Per the germline V gene, CDR1 is SNHLY and CDR2 is FYNNEI. This CDR3 comprises 12 residues. Trimming shortened V by 4 bases and J by 0 bases, and 3 bases separated the two germline ends. The CDR3 region has the DNA TGTGCCAGCAGTGTCATGAACACTGAAGCTTTCTTT. Protein: CASSVMNTEAFF.

The DNA of the CDR3 is TGTGCCAGCACCAGGGACAGGGGCCTAACCTACGAGCAGTACTTC. This translates into CASTRDRGLTYEQYF. The rearrangement uses TRBV7-9 and TRBJ2-7; 10 bases align to TRBD1. The CDR3 sequence is 15 residues long. In germline, CDR1 is SEHNR, CDR2 FQNEAQ (reference sequence). Trimming cost V 7 bases and J 2 bases; bases outside gene matches: 8.

The chain combines TRBV13 with TRBJ2-2, with D tentatively TRBD2 (6 bases). Trimming took 3 bases from V and 8 from J, leaving 10 bases between them. Germline values: CDR1 PRHDT, CDR2 FYEKMQ (reference sequence). CDR3 length: 13 residues. The CDR3 reads CASSFGGVGELFF. CDR3 DNA sequence: TGTGCCAGCAGCTTCGGAGGGGTGGGGGAGCTGTTTTTT. The entire variable domain, with the rest obtained from reference TRBV13 and TRBJ2-2, is as follows: AAGVIQSPRHLIKEKRETATLKCYPIPRHDTVYWYQQGPGQDPQFLISFYEKMQSDKGSIPDRFSAQQFSDYHSELNMSSLELGDSALYFCASSFGGVGELFFGEGSRLTVL.

This clone was seen a single time. The V and J genes are TRBV4-1 and TRBJ2-3; D unresolved. The germline V gene encodes CDR1 MGHRA and CDR2 YSYEKL. The CDR3 covers 15 residues. Between the trimmed V and J ends, which lost 6 bases and 2 bases, there was a span of 15 bases. The chain's CDR3 is CASRDIGRHTDTQYF. Here the CDR3 DNA reads TGCGCCAGCAGGGATATCGGCAGACACACAGATACGCAGTATTTT.

The chain links TRBV2 to TRBJ1-1, with 9 bases matching TRBD1. CDR1 is SNHLY, CDR2 FYNNEI, per germline. V dropped 6 bases and J dropped 4; count of bases not matched to a gene: 6. This CDR3 is 14 amino acids long. CDR3 nucleotides: TGTGCCAGCAGGGGGGGACAGGGATCCACTGAAGCTTTCTTT. As protein: CASRGGQGSTEAFF.

The V and J genes are TRBV29-1 and TRBJ1-2; 9 bases match TRBD1. This CDR3 spans 15 amino acids. V shed 6 bases and J 8 bases; nucleotides not matched to a gene: 16. Germline V gene sequence: CDR1 SQVTM, CDR2 ANQGSEA. CDR3 coding DNA: TGCAGCGTCCACTCTCAAACCGGGACAGGGAACGGCTACACCTTC. Its translation: CSVHSQTGTGNGYTF.

In regard to this clone: The junction departs from the called germline gene at one end, perhaps through a read error. This chain links TRBV7-7 with TRBJ2-2; D is uncertain. CDR3 length equals 15 residues. CDR1 is SSHAT and CDR2 is FNYEAQ in the germline V gene (reference sequence). CDR3 DNA sequence: TGTGCTAGCAGCTTAGACTTTTCGAACACCGGGGAGCTGTTTTTT. Encoded protein: CASSLDFSNTGELFF.

The rearrangement joins TRBV4-2 to TRBJ2-7; the match to TRBD1 covers 9 bases. The CDR3 spans 14 residues. Germline assignment: CDR1 LGHNA and CDR2 YNFKEQ. Trimming at V came to 4 bases and at J to 3 bases, leaving 4 bases not matched to a gene. The CDR3 nucleotides are TGTGCCAGCAGCCTCCGGGACAGGGACTACGAGCAGTACTTC. Encoded protein: CASSLRDRDYEQYF.

The CDR3 is CSATLNEQFF. The CDR3, as DNA: TGCAGCGCTACCTTAAATGAGCAGTTCTTC. The rearrangement joins TRBV29-1 to TRBJ2-1; D uncertain. Trimming removed 7 bases from V and 7 bases from J, with 8 bases in between. Germline V gene sequence: CDR1 SQVTM, CDR2 ANQGSEA. The CDR3 length is 10 residues.

The rearrangement joins TRBV5-1 to TRBJ2-7; possibly TRBD1 for D (5 bases). The V gene lost 0 bases and the J gene lost 3 bases, with 10 bases spanning the gap. This CDR3 is built from 14 residues. CDR1 SGHRS and CDR2 YFSETQ come from the germline V gene. This chain's CDR3 is CASSLAGGHYEQYF. The DNA for the CDR3 is TGCGCCAGCAGCTTGGCTGGCGGACACTACGAGCAGTACTTC.

This chain connects TRBV9 to TRBJ2-7, with TRBD1 identical over 7 bases. Germline-derived CDR1 and CDR2 are SGDLS and YYNGEE. V was pared by 0 bases and J by 4 bases, with 10 bases of the junction left unmatched. The CDR3 sequence is 16 residues long. The CDR3 spells CASSVGATTGRYEQYF. As DNA, the CDR3 is TGTGCCAGCAGCGTAGGGGCAACGACAGGGCGGTACGAGCAGTACTTC. Looking up the rest from reference TRBV9 and TRBJ2-7 gives the full variable domain: DSGVTQTPKHLITATGQRVTLRCSPRSGDLSVYWYQQSLDQGLQFLIQYYNGEERAKGNILERFSAQQFPDLHSELNLSSLELGDSALYFCASSVGATTGRYEQYFGPGTRLTVT.

The V call is TRBV7-3, the J call TRBJ2-3; TRBD2 might be the D (6 bases). Per germline, CDR1 SGHTA and CDR2 FQGTGA. Trimming removed 6 bases from V and 5 bases from J, with 6 bases in between. This CDR3 has 11 amino acids. The CDR3 sequence is CASREGDTQYF. DNA of the CDR3: TGTGCCAGCAGGGAGGGAGATACGCAGTATTTT. The complete variable domain, with remaining parts taken from reference TRBV7-3 and TRBJ2-3, reads GAGVSQTPSNKVTEKGKYVELRCDPISGHTALYWYRQSLGQGPEFLIYFQGTGAADDSGLPNDRFFAVRPEGSVSTLKIQRTERGDSAVYLCASREGDTQYFGPGTRLTVL.

This chain joins TRBV16 and TRBJ2-7, with D possibly matching TRBD2 (5 bases). The germline CDR1 and CDR2 sequences are KGHSY and FQNENV. This CDR3 contains 17 residues. V was pared by 1 base and J by 3 bases, with 19 bases between. CDR3 in amino acids: CASSQLKEDGPYYEQYF. The CDR3, as DNA: TGTGCCAGCAGCCAATTAAAGGAGGACGGCCCTTACTACGAGCAGTACTTC. Using reference TRBV16 and TRBJ2-7 for the parts outside the CDR3, the full variable domain is GEEVAQTPKHLVRGEGQKAKLYCAPIKGHSYVFWYQQVLKNEFKFLISFQNENVFDETGMPKERFSAKCLPNSPCSLEIQATKLEDSAVYFCASSQLKEDGPYYEQYFGPGTRLTVT.

The rearrangement uses TRBV2 and TRBJ2-3; TRBD2 matches at 7 bases. The germline CDR1 and CDR2 sequences are SNHLY and FYNNEI. Trimming took 5 bases from V and 6 from J; bases not matched to a gene: 2. The CDR3 totals 12 residues. The CDR3 sequence is CASSSLADTQYF. The CDR3 DNA follows: TGTGCCAGCAGTTCACTAGCGGATACGCAGTATTTT.

This clone was picked up a small number of times. The chain uses TRBV19 and TRBJ2-7, with D unclear. Germline V gene sequence: CDR1 LNHDA, CDR2 SQIVND (reference sequence). This CDR3 has 13 residues. The V end lost 5 bases, the J end lost 1 base, and 9 bases lay between the germline ends. CDR3 protein: CASSVQASYEQYF. CDR3 sequence (DNA): TGTGCCAGTAGTGTTCAGGCTTCCTACGAGCAGTACTTC.